A single sample is the source of the 30 T cell receptor beta chains below, sequenced in a study of blood T cell repertoires in COVID-19. TCRdb's copy holds only in-frame clones and misses some; the assay was immunoSEQ multiplex PCR. The sample shows about 150,000 clones, about 88% of them seen only once. The sequenced sample consisted of peripheral blood. These receptors were collected from a human donor in a cohort sampled during active COVID-19.

The V call is TRBV19, the J call TRBJ2-7, with 11 bases lining up with TRBD2. The germline gives CDR1 LNHDA, CDR2 SQIVND (reference sequence). This CDR3 contains 16 residues. V lost 0 bases, J lost 5 bases, and 6 bases stayed unmatched. CDR3 residues: CASSIERTSGPHEQYF. The CDR3 DNA reads TGTGCCAGTAGTATAGAACGGACTAGCGGGCCCCACGAGCAGTACTTC.

In its sample, this clone was seen once. V and J are TRBV10-3 and TRBJ2-1; D may be TRBD2 (6 bases). Germline CDR1 and CDR2: ENHRY and SYGVKD. V lost 4 bases and J lost 5, with 15 bases in between. CDR3 length: 15 residues. The CDR3 nucleotides are TGTGCCATCAGTGCCCCGACTAGTTCTCACAATGAGCAGTTCTTC. Amino acid sequence: CAISAPTSSHNEQFF.

The chain uses TRBV27 and TRBJ2-1; 7 nucleotides align to TRBD2. CDR3 size: 16 residues. Germline V gene data show CDR1 as MNHEY and CDR2 as SMNVEV (reference sequence). J lost 7 bases, V lost 5 bases, and 14 bases had no gene match. The CDR3 here is CASSRQTSPRWNEQFF. CDR3 coding DNA: TGTGCCAGCAGTCGCCAGACTAGCCCGCGATGGAATGAGCAGTTCTTC.

The chain links TRBV15 to TRBJ2-6; D might be TRBD1 (6 bases). The CDR3 is 16 amino acids. The germline gives CDR1 LNHNV, CDR2 YYDKDF (reference sequence). V lost 0 bases and J 2 bases, leaving 8 bases between the germline ends. Written as DNA, the CDR3 is TGTGCCACCAGCAGAGATCCAGGGGCTGGGGCCAACGTCCTGACTTTC. It yields the protein CATSRDPGAGANVLTF.

This clone was detected only a few times. The rearrangement joins TRBV18 to TRBJ2-3, with 7 bases aligning to TRBD2. This CDR3 contains 15 residues. V lost 3 bases, J lost 3 bases, and 6 bases stayed unmatched. Per the germline V gene, CDR1 is KGHSH and CDR2 is LQKENI. The CDR3 nucleotides are TGTGCCAGCTCACCCTCAGCGGGGATTACAGATACGCAGTATTTT. This gives the protein CASSPSAGITDTQYF.

This clone appeared once. The chain employs TRBV2 and TRBJ2-3; D perhaps matches TRBD2 (6 bases). This CDR3 spans 14 amino acids. Trimming shortened V by 7 bases and J by 0 bases, and 11 bases separated the two germline ends. The germline V gene has CDR1 SNHLY and CDR2 FYNNEI. CDR3 in amino acids: CASKGGISTDTQYF. CDR3 DNA: TGTGCCAGCAAGGGCGGGATTAGCACAGATACGCAGTATTTT. Using reference TRBV2 and TRBJ2-3 for the parts outside the CDR3, the full variable domain is EPEVTQTPSHQVTQMGQEVILRCVPISNHLYFYWYRQILGQKVEFLVSFYNNEISEKSEIFDDQFSVERPDGSNFTLKIRSTKLEDSAMYFCASKGGISTDTQYFGPGTRLTVL.

The rearrangement links TRBV6-2 or TRBV6-3 to TRBJ1-5; no definite D call. Germline CDR1 MNHEY, CDR2 SVGEGT. V dropped 5 bases and J dropped 0 bases, with 17 bases sitting between them. This CDR3 has 17 residues. Here the CDR3 reads CASSTGRDTNSNQPQHF. For the CDR3, the DNA is TGTGCCAGCAGTACTGGTCGTGACACCAATAGCAATCAGCCCCAGCATTTT.

The chain employs TRBV30 and TRBJ1-4; TRBD1 matches 8 bases. CDR1 and CDR2 from the germline V gene are GTSNPN and SVGIG (reference sequence). This CDR3 is built from 14 residues. V gave up 2 bases and J gave up 8 bases; unmatched junction bases: 7. The CDR3, as DNA: TGTGCCTGGAGTCTGGACAGGACAGGGGAAAAACTGTTTTTT. Protein: CAWSLDRTGEKLFF.

This chain joins TRBV19 and TRBJ2-7; TRBD2 is a possible D gene (5 bases). CDR3 size: 12 residues. Trimming shortened V by 5 bases and J by 6 bases, and 11 bases separated the two germline ends. The germline V gene encodes CDR1 LNHDA and CDR2 SQIVND (reference sequence). The CDR3 loop reads CASSVGRGEQYF. CDR3 bases: TGTGCCAGTAGTGTAGGCCGGGGCGAGCAGTACTTC.

The chain is built from TRBV27 and TRBJ2-7; 11 nucleotides line up with TRBD2. The CDR3 is made up of 17 amino acids. V gave up 4 bases and J gave up 4 bases; unmatched junction bases: 12. Germline-derived CDR1 and CDR2 are MNHEY and SMNVEV (reference sequence). CDR3: CASSSSPPLAGVYEQYF. The CDR3 region has the DNA TGTGCCAGCAGTTCCTCCCCCCCACTAGCGGGAGTATACGAGCAGTACTTC.

The rearrangement links TRBV15 to TRBJ2-1, with TRBD2 matching 12 bases. CDR1 and CDR2 (germline): LNHNV, YYDKDF (reference sequence). The CDR3 spans 15 residues. Unmatched junction bases numbered 4, after V lost 3 bases and J lost 7 bases. CDR3 residues: CATSRGLAGGNEQFF. The CDR3 DNA reads TGTGCCACCAGCAGGGGACTAGCGGGTGGGAATGAGCAGTTCTTC.

This clone was found once. In DNA, the CDR3 is TGCGCCAGCAGCCAAGACTTGCGTATCTCTGGGGCCAACGTCCTGACTTTC. This gives the protein CASSQDLRISGANVLTF. The chain joins TRBV4-1 to TRBJ2-6, with D uncertain. V was clipped by 0 bases and J by 0 bases, with 9 bases between them. CDR3 length: 17 residues. The germline V gene has CDR1 MGHRA and CDR2 YSYEKL.

The V gene is TRBV7-3, the J gene TRBJ2-1; 11 nucleotides match TRBD2. Germline CDR1 and CDR2: SGHTA and FQGTGA. The CDR3 consists of 13 residues. V shed 5 bases, J shed 10 bases, and the junction held 4 bases outside the gene matches. The CDR3 here is CASSPGTSGEQFF. The CDR3 DNA reads as TGTGCCAGCAGCCCAGGGACTAGCGGCGAGCAGTTCTTC. Looking up the rest from reference TRBV7-3 and TRBJ2-1 gives the full variable domain: GAGVSQTPSNKVTEKGKYVELRCDPISGHTALYWYRQSLGQGPEFLIYFQGTGAADDSGLPNDRFFAVRPEGSVSTLKIQRTERGDSAVYLCASSPGTSGEQFFGPGTRLTVL.

This clone was counted only a few times. CDR3 region: CASSPQTGGTEAFF. The CDR3 DNA reads TGTGCCAGCAGCCCCCAGACAGGGGGGACTGAAGCTTTCTTT. The J gene is TRBJ1-1, the V gene TRBV5-4, with 9 bases identical to TRBD1. J gave up 5 bases and V 4 bases, and 6 bases lay outside the gene matches. The CDR3 length is 14 residues. Germline CDR1 is SGHNT and CDR2 is YYREEE (reference sequence).

The chain joins TRBV27 to TRBJ2-3; 10 bases match TRBD2. The germline CDR1 and CDR2 sequences are MNHEY and SMNVEV (reference sequence). Unmatched junction bases numbered 16, after V lost 6 bases and J lost 1 base. The CDR3 extends over 19 amino acids. The CDR3 is CASSLLSGGAWWGTDTQYF. CDR3 bases: TGTGCCAGCAGCCTTCTGAGCGGGGGGGCGTGGTGGGGCACAGATACGCAGTATTTT.

J is TRBJ2-7 and V is TRBV27, with 7 bases lining up with TRBD1. The V segment lost 7 bases and the J segment 0 bases; nucleotides outside the gene matches: 9. The CDR3 consists of 15 residues. Germline CDR1 and CDR2: MNHEY and SMNVEV (reference sequence). CDR3 in amino acids: CASKLRRDSSYEQYF. Here the CDR3 DNA reads TGTGCCAGCAAACTCCGTAGGGACAGCTCCTACGAGCAGTACTTC.

V and J are TRBV4-2 and TRBJ1-1, with TRBD1 matching 7 bases. The V gene end was trimmed by 1 base and the J gene end by 0 bases; junction bases not matched to a gene: 5. Germline CDR1 reads LGHNA; CDR2 reads YNFKEQ. This CDR3 is 16 amino acids long. This CDR3 is CASSQGSGTVNTEAFF. The DNA of the CDR3 is TGTGCCAGCAGCCAAGGTTCCGGGACAGTGAACACTGAAGCTTTCTTT.

The V call is TRBV7-6, the J call TRBJ2-2; 9 bases agree with TRBD1. After removal of 3 bases from V and 6 bases from J, the junction contained 2 bases not matched to a gene. Germline CDR1 SGHVS, CDR2 FNYEAQ. The CDR3 runs to 14 residues. The CDR3 DNA reads TGTGCCAGCAGCTTGGACAGGGGTCCCGGGGAGCTGTTTTTT. Protein: CASSLDRGPGELFF.

This clone showed up just a few times. V usage is TRBV30 and J usage is TRBJ1-5; no definite D call. V was cut by 0 bases and J by 2 bases, with 8 bases left in between. The CDR3 runs to 14 residues. The V gene's germline CDR1 is GTSNPN and CDR2 SVGIG (reference sequence). The CDR3 sequence is CAWSVRSGNQPQHF. The CDR3 DNA reads TGTGCCTGGAGTGTACGCAGCGGCAATCAGCCCCAGCATTTT.

Only one count was recorded for this clone. The V and J genes are TRBV5-1 and TRBJ1-6, with unresolved D. The CDR3 totals 17 residues. Trimming left V 4 bases short and J 0 bases short, with 14 bases between. Per the germline V gene, CDR1 is SGHRS and CDR2 is YFSETQ. The CDR3 loop is CASSPTRRSSYNSPLHF. CDR3 bases: TGCGCCAGCAGCCCGACTCGGAGGAGCTCCTATAATTCACCCCTCCACTTT. The whole variable domain, remainder taken from reference TRBV5-1 and TRBJ1-6, is KAGVTQTPRYLIKTRGQQVTLSCSPISGHRSVSWYQQTPGQGLQFLFEYFSETQRNKGNFPGRFSGRQFSNSRSEMNVSTLELGDSALYLCASSPTRRSSYNSPLHFGNGTRLTVT.

The V and J genes are TRBV18 and TRBJ2-1, with 8 nucleotides matching TRBD1. V was clipped by 2 bases and J by 3 bases; unmatched bases: 12. The CDR3 runs 18 residues. Germline V gives CDR1 KGHSH, CDR2 LQKENI. The CDR3 nucleotides are TGTGCCAGCTCACCAATAAGAGCCCGGGACAGGTACTACAATGAGCAGTTCTTC. Encoded protein: CASSPIRARDRYYNEQFF.

The chain links TRBV10-3 to TRBJ1-1, with D unresolved. V was shortened by 11 bases and J by 5 bases, with 12 bases between the two germline ends. Germline CDR1 reads ENHRY; CDR2 reads SYGVKD. The CDR3 has 11 amino acids. In DNA form, the CDR3 reads TGTGCCGCCCGGCGGGGTACTGAAGCTTTCTTT. Translation gives CAARRGTEAFF.

The V gene is TRBV6-6, the J gene TRBJ1-5; tentative D call: TRBD1 (6 bases). V lost 5 bases, J lost 4 bases, and 21 bases lay in between. CDR1 is MNHNY, CDR2 SVGAGI, per germline (reference sequence). This CDR3 has 17 residues. The CDR3 protein is CASSLPTLGAPNQPQHF. The CDR3 DNA follows: TGTGCCAGCAGTCTACCGACGTTGGGGGCGCCTAATCAGCCCCAGCATTTT.

The chain recombines TRBV2 with TRBJ2-5; 7 bases are a match to TRBD1. CDR3 length: 16 amino acids. Unmatched junction bases numbered 13, after V lost 7 bases and J lost 2 bases. Per the germline V gene, CDR1 is SNHLY and CDR2 is FYNNEI. CDR3 loop: CASTRTLDRVQETQYF. CDR3 coding DNA: TGTGCCAGCACCCGAACGCTCGACAGGGTTCAAGAGACCCAGTACTTC.

V is TRBV6-5 and J is TRBJ1-4, with a possible D match to TRBD1 (6 bases). The V end was cut by 7 bases, the J end by 2 bases, with 8 bases between. This CDR3 is 13 amino acids long. Per germline, CDR1 MNHEY and CDR2 SVGAGI. The CDR3 nucleotides read TGTGCCAGCAACAGGGCCACTAATGAAAAACTGTTTTTT. Translation gives CASNRATNEKLFF.

The chain employs TRBV10-3 and TRBJ1-5; D gene unclear. The CDR3 consists of 13 residues. The V end lost 5 bases, the J end lost 3 bases, and 8 bases lay between the germline ends. Germline V gene lookup returns CDR1 ENHRY and CDR2 SYGVKD. CDR3 sequence: CAISRSNNQPQHF. The CDR3 nucleotides read TGTGCCATCAGTCGATCTAACAATCAGCCCCAGCATTTT.

The chain couples TRBV18 to TRBJ1-1; no clear D. Germline V gene data show CDR1 as KGHSH and CDR2 as LQKENI. The CDR3 is made up of 12 amino acids. V was trimmed by 4 bases and J by 1 base, leaving 4 bases between them. The CDR3 DNA follows: TGTGCCAGCTCACAAGCGAACACTGAAGCTTTCTTT. Its protein product is CASSQANTEAFF.

V is TRBV2 and J is TRBJ1-2; TRBD1 matches 7 bases. Unmatched junction bases numbered 10, after V lost 6 bases and J lost 6 bases. Germline CDR1 and CDR2: SNHLY and FYNNEI. The CDR3 runs to 14 residues. CDR3: CASSMGTGADGYTF. The CDR3 DNA follows: TGTGCCAGCAGCATGGGTACAGGGGCGGATGGCTACACCTTC.

J is TRBJ2-2 and V is TRBV18, with D tentatively TRBD1 (6 bases). Germline V lookup: CDR1 KGHSH, CDR2 LQKENI. The CDR3 contains 16 residues. The V and J ends lost 4 bases and 1 base respectively, with 13 bases between them. The CDR3 reads CASSLNRDLNTGELFF. The CDR3 DNA is TGTGCCAGCTCACTGAACAGGGATTTGAACACCGGGGAGCTGTTTTTT. The full variable domain, its missing parts supplied by reference TRBV18 and TRBJ2-2, is NAGVMQNPRHLVRRRGQEARLRCSPMKGHSHVYWYRQLPEEGLKFMVYLQKENIIDESGMPKERFSAEFPKEGPSILRIQQVVRGDSAAYFCASSLNRDLNTGELFFGEGSRLTVL.

The chain links TRBV4-1 to TRBJ2-3; 8 positions match TRBD2. This CDR3 spans 17 amino acids. J lost 8 bases, V lost 0 bases, and 13 bases had no gene match. Germline loops: CDR1 MGHRA, CDR2 YSYEKL. The CDR3, as DNA: TGCGCCAGCAGCCAAGAAGTTACGGGAGGGCTACACGCTACGCAGTATTTT. Its protein is CASSQEVTGGLHATQYF.